This is a list of T cell receptor beta chains from one sample in a study of blood T cell repertoires in COVID-19. Data came from immunoSEQ multiplex PCR; TCRdb stores just in-frame clones and leaves some out. Counted here are roughly 180,000 clones, around 87% occurring once; the ten biggest clones make up 2.5% to 3%. Sequenced input: peripheral blood. Every receptor here comes from a woman aged 30 to 39 with active or convalescent COVID-19. Both conserved end residues are part of each CDR3. The D gene is left open where the match is weak. Expanded clones get a size class; other rows say once, few or many, or leave the size out.

len	abundance	d_gene	v_gene	j_gene	CDR3aa	CDR3nt
12	.	.	TRBV24-1	TRBJ1-5	CATSDFGGPQHF	TGTGCCACCAGTGATTTCGGGGGGCCCCAGCATTTT
15	few	.	TRBV5-4	TRBJ1-1	CASSPTGDANTEAFF	TGTGCCAGCAGCCCGACAGGAGACGCTAACACTGAAGCTTTCTTT
14	few	.	TRBV5-1	TRBJ2-6	CASSPYSGANVLTF	TGCGCCAGCAGCCCGTACTCTGGGGCCAACGTCCTGACTTTC
15	.	.	TRBV29-1	TRBJ1-2	CSVEIRDKDYYGYTF	TGCAGCGTTGAGATCCGTGACAAGGACTACTATGGCTACACCTTC
19	.	TRBD2	TRBV27	TRBJ2-1	CASSLGGLAGTDSYNEQFF	TGTGCCAGCAGTTTGGGGGGACTAGCGGGGACTGACTCCTACAATGAGCAGTTCTTC
15	.	TRBD1	TRBV7-2	TRBJ2-1	CASSFPGTGLNEQFF	TGTGCCAGCAGCTTCCCCGGGACAGGGCTCAATGAGCAGTTCTTC
14	once	.	TRBV3-1/TRBV3-2	TRBJ2-5	CASSLWAYSGTQYF	TGTGCCAGCAGCCTCTGGGCCTATTCAGGGACCCAGTACTTC
14	few	TRBD1	TRBV19	TRBJ1-5	CASSRDRIYQPQHF	TGTGCCAGTAGTAGGGACAGGATATATCAGCCCCAGCATTTT
13	.	.	TRBV11-2	TRBJ2-2	CASSATGLGELFF	TGTGCCAGCAGCGCTACAGGGTTGGGGGAGCTGTTTTTT
12	.	.	TRBV5-4	TRBJ2-6	CASSGTSGGLTF	TGTGCCAGTTCTGGGACATCAGGAGGCCTGACTTTC
16	.	.	TRBV19	TRBJ2-1	CASSDPLRARENEQFF	TGTGCCAGTAGTGACCCGTTGAGGGCCCGGGAGAATGAGCAGTTCTTC
14	few	.	TRBV5-4	TRBJ2-1	CASSSPTSDNEQFF	TGTGCCAGCAGCTCCCCTACTAGTGACAATGAGCAGTTCTTC
16	.	TRBD2	TRBV3-1/TRBV3-2	TRBJ2-7	CASSQGVSGRHYEQYF	TGTGCCAGCAGCCAAGGGGTTAGCGGGAGACACTACGAGCAGTACTTC
13	once	.	TRBV5-6	TRBJ1-2	CASSYSSDIIYTF	TGTGCCAGCAGCTATTCGTCGGACATCATCTACACCTTC
15	.	TRBD1	TRBV6-5	TRBJ2-1	CASRGRDRAYNEQFF	TGTGCCAGCAGGGGCCGGGACAGGGCCTACAATGAGCAGTTCTTC
15	.	TRBD2	TRBV12-5	TRBJ2-7	CASGRGTSGSYEQYF	TGTGCTAGTGGCCGGGGGACTAGCGGGAGCTACGAGCAGTACTTC
15	.	.	TRBV5-4	TRBJ1-2	CASSVQGVVSSGYTF	TGTGCCAGCAGCGTTCAGGGCGTGGTTTCATCGGGCTACACCTTC
21	.	TRBD2	TRBV6-2/TRBV6-3	TRBJ2-7	CASSYPRAGAKIPFPSHEQYF	TGTGCCAGCAGTTACCCCCGGGCGGGAGCTAAAATCCCCTTCCCTAGCCACGAGCAGTACTTC
14	.	TRBD2	TRBV3-1/TRBV3-2	TRBJ2-3	CASSSGTSGSTQYF	TGTGCCAGCAGCTCCGGGACTAGCGGGAGCACGCAGTATTTT
15	.	.	TRBV7-2	TRBJ2-2	CASSLEAAPEGELFF	TGTGCCAGCAGCTTAGAAGCAGCGCCCGAGGGGGAGCTGTTTTTT
17	.	.	TRBV5-6	TRBJ2-6	CASSLNGGGAGANVLTF	TGTGCCAGCAGCTTGAATGGCGGCGGGGCTGGGGCCAACGTCCTGACTTTC
13	.	TRBD1	TRBV6-6	TRBJ1-5	CAGRQGAYQPQHF	TGTGCCGGACGACAGGGGGCCTATCAGCCCCAGCATTTT
13	.	TRBD2	TRBV5-6	TRBJ2-1	CASSFGTTNEQFF	TGTGCCAGCAGCTTTGGGACTACCAATGAGCAGTTCTTC
15	.	.	TRBV4-2	TRBJ2-2	CASSPGSLDTGELFF	TGTGCCAGCAGCCCTGGTAGTCTTGACACCGGGGAGCTGTTTTTT
14	once	.	TRBV7-8	TRBJ2-3	CASSFGGSTDTQYF	TGTGCCAGCAGCTTTGGGGGGAGCACAGATACGCAGTATTTT
15	.	TRBD1	TRBV6-5	TRBJ2-7	CATKKQGQGDYEQYF	TGTGCCACCAAGAAACAGGGACAGGGTGACTACGAGCAGTACTTC
15	.	.	TRBV5-1	TRBJ1-2	CASSPEGGGYYGYTF	TGCGCCAGCAGCCCAGAAGGGGGAGGGTACTATGGCTACACCTTC
16	.	TRBD1	TRBV5-6	TRBJ2-7	CASSLKGGQASYEQYF	TGTGCCAGCAGCTTGAAGGGGGGACAGGCCTCCTACGAGCAGTACTTC
14	.	.	TRBV25-1	TRBJ2-7	CASSGTGSHYEQYF	TGTGCCAGCAGTGGAACAGGGTCCCATTACGAGCAGTACTTC
12	.	.	TRBV7-2	TRBJ2-7	CASSRQYYEQYF	TGTGCCAGCAGCCGACAGTACTACGAGCAGTACTTC
17	.	TRBD1	TRBV28	TRBJ1-3	CASRSLTGGISGNTIYF	TGTGCCAGCAGATCCCTGACAGGGGGAATCTCTGGAAACACCATATATTTT
15	.	.	TRBV10-2	TRBJ1-2	CASLSPQNHNYGYTF	TGCGCCAGCCTCTCCCCCCAGAATCATAACTATGGCTACACCTTC
14	.	TRBD2	TRBV3-1/TRBV3-2	TRBJ2-7	CASRGSGRTQEQYF	TGTGCCAGCAGGGGGAGCGGGAGAACTCAGGAGCAGTACTTC
14	.	TRBD2	TRBV7-6	TRBJ2-3	CASSFSGDTDTQYF	TGTGCCAGCAGCTTTAGCGGGGACACAGATACGCAGTATTTT
14	few	TRBD2	TRBV27	TRBJ2-1	CASRLAGGGNEQFF	TGTGCCAGCAGACTAGCGGGAGGGGGCAATGAGCAGTTCTTC
14	once	TRBD1	TRBV5-8	TRBJ1-4	CASSLAGTGEKLFF	TGTGCCAGCAGCTTGGCCGGGACAGGGGAAAAACTGTTTTTT
14	medium-sized	.	TRBV2	TRBJ2-7	CASGTGTHTYEQYF	TGTGCCAGCGGTACCGGGACACACACCTACGAGCAGTACTTC
14	.	.	TRBV5-1	TRBJ1-2	CASSHPGTPYGYTF	TGCGCCAGCAGCCACCCCGGGACACCCTATGGCTACACCTTC
15	.	TRBD1	TRBV5-1	TRBJ1-1	CASSLFGQGNTEAFF	TGCGCCAGCAGCTTGTTCGGACAGGGGAACACTGAAGCTTTCTTT